What follows are 10 T cell receptor beta chains derived from one specimen sequenced in a study of control samples from healthy donors and cancer patients. Sequencing was performed with immunoSEQ multiplex PCR; in TCRdb, only in-frame clones are kept and a portion is missing. The table records approximately 49,000 clones, about 92% of them present only once. The material sequenced was PBMCs. Receptors were obtained from a man between 35 and 55 years old with colorectal cancer.

The chain is built from TRBV19 and TRBJ2-3; no reliable D call. CDR3 length equals 13 residues. Germline V gene sequence: CDR1 LNHDA, CDR2 SQIVND (reference sequence). Trimming left V 3 bases short and J 1 base short, with 5 bases between. The CDR3 loop reads CASSIWGTDTQYF. In DNA form, the CDR3 reads TGTGCCAGTAGTATTTGGGGCACAGATACGCAGTATTTT.

This sequence joins TRBV6-6 and TRBJ1-4; D is undetermined. V shed 2 bases and J shed 12 bases, with 13 bases lying between them. Germline assignment: CDR1 MNHNY and CDR2 SVGAGI (reference sequence). This CDR3 is built from 13 residues. The CDR3 sequence is CASSYLGSQQLFF. The CDR3 nucleotides are TGTGCCAGCAGTTACCTCGGGTCGCAACAACTGTTTTTT.

This chain uses TRBV27 with TRBJ2-2, with 14 bases aligning to TRBD2. The length of the CDR3 is 17 residues. CDR1 MNHEY and CDR2 SMNVEV come from the germline V gene (reference sequence). V gave up 5 bases and J gave up 7 bases; unmatched junction bases: 9. CDR3 nucleotides: TGTGCCAGCAGTAGAACCGGGACTAGCGGGAGTCACGGGGAGCTGTTTTTT. Translated: CASSRTGTSGSHGELFF.

This clone turned up a few times. This chain joins TRBV19 and TRBJ1-1; possible D gene TRBD1, 5 bases. With 7 bases removed from V and 0 bases from J, the gap between germline ends came to 18 bases. Germline V gene data show CDR1 as LNHDA and CDR2 as SQIVND (reference sequence). The CDR3 extends over 16 amino acids. CDR3 amino acids: CASKHRYLTLNTEAFF. As DNA, the CDR3 is TGTGCCAGTAAGCACAGGTACCTGACCTTGAACACTGAAGCTTTCTTT.

The chain joins TRBV19 to TRBJ1-2, with TRBD1 matching 12 bases. CDR3 size: 17 residues. V lost 4 bases to trimming and J lost 8 bases; unmatched junction nucleotides: 14. CDR1 is LNHDA, CDR2 SQIVND, per germline (reference sequence). CDR3: CASSRGTGTGGERGYTF. The CDR3 DNA reads TGTGCCAGTAGTAGAGGGACCGGGACAGGGGGCGAGAGAGGCTACACCTTC.

This rearrangement joins TRBV7-8 to TRBJ2-7, with D unresolved. This CDR3 contains 13 residues. Trimming took 1 base from V and 3 from J, leaving 7 bases between them. The germline CDR1 and CDR2 sequences are SGHVS and FQNEAQ. Here the CDR3 reads CASSLERHYEQYF. In nucleotides, the CDR3 is TGTGCCAGCAGCTTAGAAAGGCACTACGAGCAGTACTTC.

The CDR3 nucleotides are TGTGCCAGCAGGATGACTAGCGGGAGAATGTACGAGCAGTACTTC. Translating gives CASRMTSGRMYEQYF. The chain has TRBV28 and TRBJ2-7; 12 bases are shared with TRBD2. The V gene's germline CDR1 is MDHEN and CDR2 SYDVKM. CDR3 length equals 15 residues. V shed 6 bases, J shed 4 bases, and the junction held 7 bases outside the gene matches.

This clone appeared a few times. The chain is built from TRBV19 and TRBJ1-2, with TRBD1 as a possible D gene (5 bases). Germline loops: CDR1 LNHDA, CDR2 SQIVND (reference sequence). This CDR3 has 15 amino acids. With 7 bases removed from V and 1 base from J, the gap between germline ends came to 16 bases. The CDR3 protein is CASKGFRNNNYGYTF. As DNA, the CDR3 is TGTGCCAGTAAGGGGTTCAGAAACAATAACTATGGCTACACCTTC.

The rearrangement uses TRBV10-2 and TRBJ1-5; D ambiguous. CDR1 is WSHSY, CDR2 SAAADI, per germline. The CDR3 is 13 amino acids. Trimming shortened V by 2 bases and J by 4 bases, and 6 bases separated the two germline ends. DNA of the CDR3: TGCGCCAGCAGTGAGCTCCGTAATCAGCCCCAGCATTTT. Translation gives CASSELRNQPQHF.

The rearrangement joins TRBV7-2 to TRBJ2-5; a possible D gene is TRBD2 (5 bases). This CDR3 spans 14 amino acids. Germline values: CDR1 SGHTA, CDR2 FQGNSA. V lost 2 bases to trimming and J lost 5 bases, with 12 bases between them. CDR3 DNA sequence: TGTGCCAGCAGCTTAATCGGGATCGGGGAGACCCAGTACTTC. Translated, it gives CASSLIGIGETQYF.